The clone carrying this T cell receptor beta chain was seen just once. Other nucleotide sequences from this sample produce the same CDR3. These data belong to a study of shared clonotypes between healthy human individuals. V lost 6 bases, J lost 0 bases, and 12 bases lay in between. The CDR3 totals 14 residues. CDR1 is LNHDA, CDR2 SQIVND, per germline (reference sequence). Naive CD8 cells lacked CD45RO and underwent positive selection for CCR7, leaving out terminally differentiated effector memory CD45RA+ cells. Profiling relied on immunoSEQ multiplex PCR, and the TCRdb table lists in-frame clones only, not all of them. This sample carries about 2 million clones, approximately 95% of them seen once, and the ten largest clones take 1.2%.

The TCR originated in a man aged 18 to 29 in good health. The sample was naive CD8+ T cells sorted from blood. The V and J genes are TRBV19 and TRBJ2-7; D unresolved. Here the CDR3 DNA reads TGTGCCAGTAGCTGGGCGGTTAGCTCCTACGAGCAGTACTTC. It translates to CASSWAVSSYEQYF.